The 25 T cell receptor beta chains listed next were all sequenced from one sample in a study of esophageal squamous cell carcinoma under preoperative chemotherapy. The sample's time point: after preoperative PTX-NDP chemotherapy. TCRdb fed the PCR reads into MiXCR, producing one record per CDR3 protein. The top ten clones hold roughly 29% of a sample with 10,000 to 11,000 distinct CDR3 sequences, roughly 60% of them seen once. This sample was gathered from a patient given preoperative chemotherapy. All receptors derive from a human donor with esophageal squamous cell carcinoma. The donor label of this sample is uncertain.

V is TRBV9 and J is TRBJ2-2; D gene unclear. Trimming removed 3 bases at V and 2 bases at J, with 11 bases between. The CDR3 runs 15 residues. CDR1 SGDLS and CDR2 YYNGEE come from the germline V gene. CDR3 residues: CASSAPPGNTGELFF. The CDR3 bases are TGTGCCAGCAGCGCCCCCCCGGGTAACACCGGGGAGCTGTTTTTT.

This clonotype was seen more than once but under ten times. The chain recombines TRBV27 with TRBJ2-3, with 16 bases that match TRBD2. J gave up 2 bases and V 2 bases, and 4 bases lay outside the gene matches. This CDR3 spans 18 amino acids. Germline CDR1 reads MNHEY; CDR2 reads SMNVEV (reference sequence). The CDR3 DNA reads as TGTGCCAGCAGTTTAGAGGGACTAGCGGGAGGGCCCACAGATACGCAGTATTTT. This translates into CASSLEGLAGGPTDTQYF.

Worth noting for this clonotype: A junction end diverges from the germline sequence, so it may reflect a read error. The chain couples TRBV7-2 to TRBJ2-1; a weak D match, TRBD2 (5 bases). The germline V gene encodes CDR1 SGHTA and CDR2 FQGNSA. This CDR3 contains 13 residues. This chain's CDR3 is CASGRVTPGEQFF. The CDR3 nucleotides are TGTGCCAGCGGCCGCGTGACACCCGGGGAGCAGTTTTTC.

Points on this clonotype: One end of the junction does not line up with germline, which may come from a read error. The CDR3 DNA reads as TGTGCCAGCAGCCCGGGGACCGGGGGCCGGGACCAAGAGACGCAGTACTTC. Protein sequence: CASSPGTGGRDQETQYF. The chain links TRBV6-1 to TRBJ2-5, with D perhaps assigned TRBD1 or TRBD2 (6 bases each). The CDR3 has 17 residues. Germline-derived CDR1 and CDR2 are MNHNS and SASEGT.

This clonotype showed up many times. The chain carries TRBV6-1 and TRBJ2-5; 9 bases line up with TRBD1. Judging by the DNA end, TRBJ2-7 fits better; the J call may be wrong. The V gene's germline CDR1 is MNHNS and CDR2 SASEGT. This CDR3 comprises 15 residues. CDR3 loop: CASSGTGTGLYEQYF. As DNA, the CDR3 is TGTGCCAGCAGTGGAACCGGGACAGGGTTATACGAGCAGTACTTC.

Worth noting for this clonotype: The conserved phenylalanine or tryptophan is not found at the CDR3 terminus, so this likely reflects a read error. The limits of the CDR3 on the DNA are not certain, so only TCRdb's listed CDR3 is given. V usage is TRBV6-5 and J usage is TRBJ1-1. Termini included, the CDR3 measures 14 amino acids. Germline V gene sequence: CDR1 MNHEY, CDR2 SVGAGI. CDR3 sequence: CASSYSSDEQFFGP.

Points on this clonotype: At one boundary the junction diverges from the germline segment, which might be a read error. V usage is TRBV6-1 and J usage is TRBJ2-4; D is uncertain. Germline CDR1 and CDR2: MNHNS and SASEGT. This CDR3 is built from 18 residues. The CDR3 reads CASSEDWEASLAKNIQYF. The CDR3 DNA sequence: TGTGCCAGCAGTGAAGACTGGGAAGCCTCCTTAGCCAAAAACATCCAGTACTTC.

The rearrangement joins TRBV6-2 or TRBV6-3 to TRBJ2-1; 7 bases line up with TRBD1. The V segment lost 2 bases and the J segment 13 bases; nucleotides outside the gene matches: 17. The CDR3 sequence is 16 residues long. Germline loops: CDR1 MNHEY, CDR2 SVGEGT. CDR3 in DNA: TGTGCCAGCAGTTACGCCTTCGACAGGGTGACGAAGACCCAGTTCTTC. Translation: CASSYAFDRVTKTQFF.

Remarks on this clonotype: Germline and junction disagree at one end, which may indicate a read error. This chain uses TRBV6-1 with TRBJ2-4; perhaps TRBD2 as D (6 bases). CDR3 length: 16 amino acids. The V gene's germline CDR1 is MNHNS and CDR2 SASEGT. DNA for the CDR3: TGTGCCAGCAGTGAATTGGGGGGAAGCGACAAAAATATTCAGTACTTC. Translating gives CASSELGGSDKNIQYF.

This clonotype was seen more than once but under ten times. V is TRBV7-2 and J is TRBJ2-6; possible D gene TRBD2, 6 bases. Germline CDR1 reads SGHTA; CDR2 reads FQGNSA. V was clipped by 3 bases and J by 0 bases, with 15 bases between them. This CDR3 spans 18 amino acids. In nucleotides, the CDR3 is TGTGCCAGCAGCTTGCAGCCAGCGGGTTTCTCTGGGGCCAACGTCCTGACTTTC. Protein sequence: CASSLQPAGFSGANVLTF. Full variable domain (missing parts from reference TRBV7-2 and TRBJ2-6): GAGVSQSPSNKVTEKGKDVELRCDPISGHTALYWYRQSLGQGLEFLIYFQGNSAPDKSGLPSDRFSAERTGGSVSTLTIQRTQQEDSAVYLCASSLQPAGFSGANVLTFGAGSRLTVL.

The chain combines TRBV27 with TRBJ2-1, with 7 bases fitting TRBD1. From germline, CDR1 is MNHEY and CDR2 SMNVEV (reference sequence). The CDR3 runs to 13 residues. The ends lost 6 bases at V and 1 base at J; junction bases unmatched: 0. CDR3 DNA sequence: TGTGCCAGCAGCAGGGGGTCCTACAATGAGCAGTTCTTC. This sequence encodes CASSRGSYNEQFF.

To note about this clonotype: One junction end does not reproduce the germline sequence, and a read error may be involved. The CDR3 DNA reads TGTGCCAGCATCGCGGGTAGCGGGGACCGCGGCCCAGATACCCAGTATTTC. Residues: CASIAGSGDRGPDTQYF. The chain combines TRBV6-1 with TRBJ2-3; 8 bases agree with TRBD2. The CDR3 sequence is 17 residues long. Looked up from germline, CDR1 is MNHNS and CDR2 is SASEGT.

Only one count was recorded for this clonotype. The chain joins TRBV6-1 to TRBJ2-1; 8 positions agree with TRBD2. The J call may be incorrect, as the DNA end agrees better with TRBJ2-7. Per germline, CDR1 MNHNS and CDR2 SASEGT. The CDR3 sequence is 17 residues long. In DNA form, the CDR3 reads TGTGCCAGCATCGCGGGGAGCGGGGGCCTCGGCCCAGAGACGCAGTACTTC. Its translation: CASIAGSGGLGPETQYF.

This clonotype was observed once. The CDR3 sequence: CANGLATRGQLFF. The DNA for the CDR3 is TGTGCCAACGGCTTAGCTACCCGGGGGCAGCTGTTTTTT. This chain links TRBV27 with TRBJ2-2; the D gene could be TRBD1 or TRBD2 (6 bases each). The germline V gene has CDR1 MNHEY and CDR2 SMNVEV (reference sequence). The CDR3 sequence is 13 residues long. Between the trimmed V and J ends, which lost 10 bases and 12 bases, there was a span of 21 bases.

There are many counts of this clonotype. The V and J genes are TRBV12-3 or TRBV12-4 and TRBJ2-3; the match to TRBD1 covers 8 bases. With 4 bases clipped from V and 14 bases from J, the junction kept 11 bases outside the gene matches. CDR3 size: 13 residues. The CDR3 DNA reads as TGTGCCAGCAGTTACGTGGAACAGGGGGATAGGTATTTT. It translates to CASSYVEQGDRYF.

As for this clonotype: The junction does not match germline at one end; this may be a read error. The V gene is TRBV6-5, the J gene TRBJ2-3; D may be TRBD1 or TRBD2 (5 bases each). The CDR3 length is 14 residues. Per the germline V gene, CDR1 is MNHEY and CDR2 is SVGAGI. The CDR3 protein is CAGSCSRGPDTQYF. CDR3 nucleotide sequence: TGTGCCGGCAGTTGCTCGAGGGGTCCAGATACGCAGTATTTC.

The rearrangement links TRBV7-2 to TRBJ2-5, with TRBD2 as a possible D gene (5 bases). The J call is uncertain, as TRBJ2-1 better fits the DNA end. The germline V gene encodes CDR1 SGHTA and CDR2 FQGNSA. The CDR3 extends over 12 amino acids. DNA of the CDR3: TGTGCCAGCAGCCCTCTATGGGAGACCCAGTTCTTC. It specifies CASSPLWETQFF.

J is TRBJ2-2 and V is TRBV12-3 or TRBV12-4; the D gene is possibly TRBD2 (6 bases). The CDR3 consists of 13 residues. With 8 bases removed from V and 16 bases from J, the gap between germline ends came to 23 bases. The CDR3, as DNA: TGTGCCAGCTCTGCGGGGCGAACCGGGGCGCAGTTTTTT. It codes for CASSAGRTGAQFF.

This rearrangement joins TRBV6-1 to TRBJ2-2; TRBD1 might be the D (6 bases). Trimming left V 7 bases short and J 2 bases short, with 14 bases between. CDR1 and CDR2 (germline): MNHNS, SASEGT. The CDR3 has 15 amino acids. The CDR3 loop is CASTQDRLNTGELFF. The CDR3 bases are TGTGCCAGCACTCAGGACAGACTAAACACCGGGGAGCTGTTTTTT.

CDR3 sequence: CASSPLGQIYNEQFF. The CDR3 DNA sequence: TGTGCCAGCAGCCCCTTGGGGCAGATCTACAATGAGCAGTTCTTC. The chain has TRBV11-2 and TRBJ2-1, with D possibly TRBD1 on 5 matching bases. CDR1 is SGHAT, CDR2 FQNNGV, per germline. With 5 bases removed from V and 3 bases from J, the gap between germline ends came to 14 bases. This CDR3 has 15 residues.

The V gene is TRBV6-1, the J gene TRBJ2-5, with TRBD1 as a possible D gene (5 bases). CDR1 and CDR2 from the germline V gene are MNHNS and SASEGT. V shed 4 bases and J shed 11 bases, with 26 bases lying between them. CDR3 size: 16 residues. CDR3 region: CASSVLGRSDKNTQYF. CDR3 coding DNA: TGTGCCAGCAGTGTATTGGGGCGGAGCGACAAAAACACGCAGTACTTC.

V gene TRBV6-1 combines with J gene TRBJ2-1; 10 bases map to TRBD1. The CDR3 contains 15 residues. V lost 7 bases and J lost 13; bases outside the gene matches: 16. Germline V gene lookup returns CDR1 MNHNS and CDR2 SASEGT. In DNA form, the CDR3 reads TGTGCCAGCACCCTCTCGTCGACAGGGGGCAAGACCCAGTTCTTC. As protein: CASTLSSTGGKTQFF.

This clonotype has just a few counts. The gene calls are TRBV19 and TRBJ2-3, with 9 nucleotides matching TRBD2. Germline CDR1 LNHDA, CDR2 SQIVND (reference sequence). The CDR3 runs to 16 residues. The J segment lost 4 bases and the V segment lost 0 bases, leaving 5 bases of the junction unmatched. The DNA of the CDR3 is TGTGCCAGTAGTATAGATAGTAGCGGGAGAGCAGATACGCAGTATTTT. This codes for CASSIDSSGRADTQYF.

This clonotype was recorded at least ten times. V usage is TRBV27 and J usage is TRBJ2-1; weak D call: TRBD1 (6 bases). The germline V gene encodes CDR1 MNHEY and CDR2 SMNVEV (reference sequence). CDR3 length equals 15 residues. The ends were cut back, 3 bases at V and 8 bases at J, with 17 bases in the middle. In nucleotides, the CDR3 is TGTGCCAGCAGTTTTAGGGGACACCCCCTGGATGAGCAGTTCTTC. Protein product: CASSFRGHPLDEQFF.

The genes are TRBV6-1 and TRBJ2-2; no clear D gene. The CDR3 is made up of 13 amino acids. The V and J ends lost 3 bases and 11 bases respectively, with 13 bases between them. Germline V gene lookup returns CDR1 MNHNS and CDR2 SASEGT. The CDR3 sequence is CASSEESFGELFF. For the CDR3, the DNA is TGTGCCAGCAGTGAGGAGAGCTTCGGTGAGCTGTTTTTT.